This T cell receptor (beta chain) was obtained from a study of T cells in Graves' hyperthyroidism and ophthalmopathy. Whole-study results and caveats: Most thyroid clonotypes with frequency above 0.001 were detected in blood.

PBMCs came from around 9.7 ml fresh peripheral blood. This CDR3 comprises 15 residues. Germline values: CDR1 MNHEY, CDR2 SVGAGI. The V and J ends lost 4 bases and 7 bases, in that order; junction bases with no gene match: 5. A note on this clonotype: Its antigen is currently unknown.

The source material, RNA transcripts, was used to amplify TCR beta CDR3 regions. Primed by the HTBI set, a first-round RT-PCR was run on the TCR CDR3. Each CDR3 protein is one row after TCRdb ran MiXCR on the multiplex PCR reads. The data hold about half a million distinct CDR3 sequences, with roughly 24% observed a single time. The receptor's source is a woman younger than 45 with Graves' ophthalmopathy. The V gene is TRBV6-5, the J gene TRBJ1-4, with 11 bases matching TRBD1. The sequenced material came from blood. DNA for the CDR3: TGTGCCAGCAGTTCTACGGGACAGGGGGTTGAAAAACTGTTTTTT. Amino acids: CASSSTGQGVEKLFF.